These 9 T cell receptor beta chains were sequenced from one sample in a study of siplizumab effects on memory and regulatory T cells. TCRdb's copy holds only in-frame clones and misses some; the assay was immunoSEQ multiplex PCR. The sample shows roughly 100,000 clones, 80% to 95% of them seen only once. Sequences were obtained from CD4+ T cells sorted from blood. The receptor source for this set is a human donor in good health.

The V and J genes are TRBV28 and TRBJ1-2; D is uncertain. Per germline, CDR1 MDHEN and CDR2 SYDVKM. V gave up 6 bases and J gave up 0 bases, with 14 bases separating them. This CDR3 is 15 amino acids long. The CDR3: CASSTRPPANYGYTF. Written as DNA, the CDR3 is TGTGCCAGCAGCACCCGACCGCCAGCTAACTATGGCTACACCTTC.

J is TRBJ2-1 and V is TRBV9, with D possibly called TRBD1 or TRBD2 (5 bases each). The CDR3 consists of 15 residues. Trimming pared 2 bases from V and 2 bases from J, leaving 11 bases between. The V gene's germline CDR1 is SGDLS and CDR2 YYNGEE. The CDR3 spells CASSVRDRPYNEQFF. The CDR3 region has the DNA TGTGCCAGCAGCGTCCGGGACCGACCCTACAATGAGCAGTTCTTC.

The V and J genes are TRBV4-2 and TRBJ2-7, with D perhaps assigned TRBD1 or TRBD2 (5 bases each). Germline V lookup: CDR1 LGHNA, CDR2 YNFKEQ. The CDR3 is 16 residues long. Trimming removed 1 base at V and 0 bases at J, with 13 bases between. CDR3 sequence (DNA): TGTGCCAGCAGCCAAGTCTTGACGGGGCCCTCCTACGAGCAGTACTTC. This translates into CASSQVLTGPSYEQYF.

The chain is built from TRBV11-1 and TRBJ2-7; 14 bases align to TRBD2. This CDR3 spans 18 amino acids. Germline V lookup: CDR1 SGHAT, CDR2 FQDESV (reference sequence). V dropped 5 bases and J dropped 2; count of bases not matched to a gene: 11. In DNA form, the CDR3 reads TGTGCCAGCAGCCGCGCGGGACTAGCGGGAGCCATGACCTACGAGCAGTACTTC. As protein: CASSRAGLAGAMTYEQYF.

The rearrangement links TRBV7-2 to TRBJ2-2; D may be TRBD1 (6 bases). With 9 bases removed from V and 1 base from J, the gap between germline ends came to 12 bases. This CDR3 contains 14 residues. Germline-derived CDR1 and CDR2 are SGHTA and FQGNSA. CDR3 DNA: TGTGCCAGGGGATGGACAGAGAACACCGGGGAGCTGTTTTTT. Encoded protein: CARGWTENTGELFF. Full variable domain (remainder filled in from reference TRBV7-2 and TRBJ2-2): GAGVSQSPSNKVTEKGKDVELRCDPISGHTALYWYRQSLGQGLEFLIYFQGNSAPDKSGLPSDRFSAERTGGSVSTLTIQRTQQEDSAVYLCARGWTENTGELFFGEGSRLTVL.

J is TRBJ2-7 and V is TRBV30; tentatively, D is TRBD2 (6 bases). Trimming took 0 bases from V and 1 from J, leaving 13 bases between them. Germline loops: CDR1 GTSNPN, CDR2 SVGIG (reference sequence). The CDR3 is made up of 15 amino acids. Written as DNA, the CDR3 is TGTGCCTGGAGTGTACGTGGGACTCTATCCTACGAGCAGTACTTC. This translates into CAWSVRGTLSYEQYF.

CDR3 residues: CATLFPRGRYVTQYF. CDR3 coding DNA: TGTGCCACCCTATTCCCCAGGGGGCGATATGTTACGCAGTATTTT. V gene TRBV28 combines with J gene TRBJ2-3, with 8 nucleotides matching TRBD1. CDR1 and CDR2 (germline): MDHEN, SYDVKM. V was clipped by 10 bases and J by 8 bases; unmatched bases: 17. CDR3 length: 15 amino acids.

The DNA for the CDR3 is TGTGCCAGCAGTTTTGGGCTAGCGGGACCGCAGTACTTC. Its translation: CASSFGLAGPQYF. The chain joins TRBV27 to TRBJ2-7; 9 nucleotides match TRBD2. Germline V gene data show CDR1 as MNHEY and CDR2 as SMNVEV (reference sequence). V lost 3 bases, J lost 9 bases, and 6 bases stayed unmatched. The CDR3 is 13 residues long.

The chain links TRBV11-2 to TRBJ1-2, with D hard to call. V gave up 4 bases and J gave up 7 bases, with 10 bases separating them. Germline V gives CDR1 SGHAT, CDR2 FQNNGV. The CDR3 is 12 residues long. CDR3 nucleotide sequence: TGTGCCAGCAGCTCCCGGACGGGTGGCTACACCTTC. This gives the protein CASSSRTGGYTF.